This T cell receptor beta chain was captured by sequencing in a study of blood T cell repertoires in COVID-19. The table came from immunoSEQ multiplex PCR; TCRdb's copy has only in-frame clones and leaves some out. Seen here are approximately 250,000 clones, around nine tenths observed once, and the top ten hold over 8%. Germline assignment: CDR1 KGHSH and CDR2 LQKENI. With 3 bases clipped from V and 5 bases from J, the junction kept 5 bases outside the gene matches. The CDR3 totals 14 residues. The TCR comes from a man aged 35 to 55 with active or convalescent COVID-19. This sequence joins TRBV18 and TRBJ2-7; 9 bases are a match to TRBD1. Input material: peripheral blood. The CDR3 loop reads CASSPGQGYHEQYF. CDR3 nucleotide sequence: TGTGCCAGCTCACCGGGACAGGGTTACCACGAGCAGTACTTC.